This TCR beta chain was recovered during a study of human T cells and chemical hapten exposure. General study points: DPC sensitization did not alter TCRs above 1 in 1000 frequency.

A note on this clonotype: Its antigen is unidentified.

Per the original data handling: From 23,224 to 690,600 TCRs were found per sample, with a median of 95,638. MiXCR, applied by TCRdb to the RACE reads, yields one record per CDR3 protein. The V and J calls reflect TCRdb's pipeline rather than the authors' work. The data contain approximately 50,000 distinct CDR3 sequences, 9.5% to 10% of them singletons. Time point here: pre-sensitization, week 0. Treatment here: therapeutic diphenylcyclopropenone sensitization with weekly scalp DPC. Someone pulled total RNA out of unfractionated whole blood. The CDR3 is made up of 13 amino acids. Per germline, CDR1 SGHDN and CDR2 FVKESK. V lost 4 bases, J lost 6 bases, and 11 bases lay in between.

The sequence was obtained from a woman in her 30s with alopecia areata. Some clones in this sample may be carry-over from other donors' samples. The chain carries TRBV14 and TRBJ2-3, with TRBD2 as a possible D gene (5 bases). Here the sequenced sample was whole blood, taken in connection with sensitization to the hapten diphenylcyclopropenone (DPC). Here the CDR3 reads CASSPLSVDTQYF. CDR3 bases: TGTGCCAGCAGCCCGCTTAGCGTTGATACGCAGTATTTT.